The rows below give T cell receptor beta chains drawn from one sample of a study of T cells after yellow fever vaccination. TCRdb reanalysed the 5' RACE reads using MiXCR and keeps one entry per CDR3 protein. The sample has fewer than 450,000 distinct CDR3 sequences; approximately 4% are singletons. The specimen comprised PBMCs, sampled 5 days after the yellow fever booster vaccination. The receptors originated from a man aged 18 to 30 who received the YFV17D yellow fever vaccine. The CDR3 runs from the conserved cysteine through the conserved F or W. D genes are given only for firm matches. The size entry is marked missing in some rows and otherwise reads once, few, many or a size class.

abundance | j_gene | v_gene | d_gene | CDR3aa | CDR3nt
many | TRBJ1-1 | TRBV11-3 | . | CASSRSVENTEAFF | TGTGCCAGCAGCCGTAGCGTCGAGAACACTGAAGCTTTCTTT
many | TRBJ1-1 | TRBV5-1 | . | CASSGRAEEAFF | TGCGCCAGCAGTGGCAGGGCTGAGGAAGCTTTCTTT
many | TRBJ1-1 | TRBV27 | . | CASREGNTEAFF | TGTGCCAGCAGGGAGGGGAATACTGAAGCTTTCTTT
many | TRBJ2-7 | TRBV11-3 | . | CASSYLGGSYEQYF | TGTGCCAGCAGCTACCTTGGGGGTAGCTACGAGCAGTACTTC
. | TRBJ1-2 | TRBV19 | . | CASTRSANYGYTF | TGTGCCAGCACTAGGTCCGCTAACTATGGCTACACCTTC
few | TRBJ2-3 | TRBV7-9 | . | CASRSSSDRSSTDTQYF | TGTGCCAGCAGGTCGTCTTCTGACCGGTCGAGCACAGATACGCAGTATTTT
. | TRBJ1-3 | TRBV7-6 | . | CASSLVEASGNTIYF | TGTGCCAGCAGCTTAGTCGAGGCCTCTGGAAACACCATATATTTT
many | TRBJ2-3 | TRBV5-1 | TRBD2 | CASSLGLAGYTDTQYF | TGCGCCAGCAGCCTGGGACTAGCGGGCTACACAGATACGCAGTATTTT
. | TRBJ2-3 | TRBV20-1 | . | CSARPNTYTDTQYF | TGCAGTGCTAGACCTAACACTTACACAGATACGCAGTATTTT
. | TRBJ2-3 | TRBV16 | . | CASSQLWSNTDTQYF | TGTGCCAGCAGCCAATTGTGGTCGAACACAGATACGCAGTATTTT
many | TRBJ1-5 | TRBV7-9 | TRBD1 | CASQSGTVNQPQHF | TGTGCCAGCCAGTCCGGGACAGTCAATCAGCCCCAGCATTTT
many | TRBJ1-4 | TRBV7-2 | . | CASSLGGLGRGYEKLFF | TGTGCCAGCAGCTTAGGAGGTTTAGGCAGGGGCTATGAAAAACTGTTTTTT
few | TRBJ1-2 | TRBV6-2/TRBV6-3 | TRBD1 | CASSTDPRGRNYGYTF | TGTGCCAGCAGCACAGACCCCAGGGGGAGAAACTATGGCTACACCTTC
. | TRBJ2-2 | TRBV7-9 | . | CASSSGLPTGELFF | TGTGCCAGCAGCTCGGGACTGCCCACCGGGGAGCTGTTTTTT
many | TRBJ2-1 | TRBV5-1 | . | CASSASPAAEQFF | TGCGCCAGCAGCGCGTCCCCCGCAGCTGAGCAGTTCTTC
. | TRBJ2-5 | TRBV7-7 | TRBD2 | CASSPGLAGGPETQYF | TGTGCCAGCAGCCCAGGACTAGCGGGGGGTCCAGAGACCCAGTACTTC
few | TRBJ2-1 | TRBV6-2/TRBV6-3 | . | CASSSVGPSYNEQFF | TGTGCCAGCAGCTCCGTGGGGCCTTCCTACAATGAGCAGTTCTTC
. | TRBJ2-7 | TRBV4-2 | TRBD1 | CASSPGTELYEQYF | TGTGCCAGCAGCCCTGGGACAGAGCTATACGAGCAGTACTTC
few | TRBJ2-4 | TRBV12-3/TRBV12-4 | . | CASTTPGPKGGIQYF | TGTGCCAGCACAACACCGGGTCCGAAGGGCGGCATTCAGTACTTC
few | TRBJ1-1 | TRBV5-4 | TRBD1 | CASSKVQGAPDAFF | TGTGCCAGCAGCAAAGTACAGGGGGCGCCTGATGCTTTCTTT
few | TRBJ1-2 | TRBV7-2 | . | CASRARPLTDSYGYTF | TGTGCCAGCAGAGCCCGCCCCCTGACAGACTCCTATGGCTACACCTTC
. | TRBJ2-1 | TRBV29-1 | TRBD1 | CSVSQGDEQFF | TGCAGCGTAAGTCAGGGGGATGAGCAGTTCTTC
few | TRBJ2-6 | TRBV6-1 | . | CASSEGSMGAGANVLTF | TGTGCCAGCAGTGAAGGATCGATGGGGGCTGGGGCCAACGTCCTGACTTTC
few | TRBJ1-6 | TRBV4-2 | . | CASSQVGGNNSPLHF | TGTGCCAGCAGCCAAGTGGGGGGAAATAATTCACCCCTCCACTTT
many | TRBJ2-3 | TRBV5-1 | . | CASSPGQGGTDTQYF | TGCGCCAGCAGCCCTGGACAAGGGGGCACAGATACGCAGTATTTT
many | TRBJ2-3 | TRBV6-2/TRBV6-3 | TRBD2 | CASAQAGAGRDTQYF | TGTGCCAGCGCTCAAGCGGGGGCCGGTCGAGATACGCAGTATTTT
. | TRBJ2-2 | TRBV4-3 | . | CASSPRSSGRRNTGELFF | TGCGCCAGCAGCCCCAGGTCGTCAGGACGCAGAAACACCGGGGAGCTGTTTTTT
. | TRBJ2-3 | TRBV4-3 | . | CASSQGGGYTDTQYF | TGCGCCAGCAGCCAGGGTGGGGGGTACACAGATACGCAGTATTTT
. | TRBJ1-2 | TRBV6-4 | . | CASSDSGNGYTF | TGTGCCAGCAGTGACTCGGGGAATGGCTACACCTTC
few | TRBJ2-2 | TRBV7-3 | . | CASSAVPGTGELFF | TGTGCCAGCAGCGCGGTTCCGGGCACCGGGGAGCTGTTTTTT
. | TRBJ1-2 | TRBV7-2 | . | CASSQSRETYGYTF | TGTGCCAGCAGCCAGTCCAGGGAGACCTATGGCTACACCTTC
. | TRBJ2-5 | TRBV12-3/TRBV12-4 | . | CASSFEVETQYF | TGTGCCAGCAGTTTCGAGGTAGAGACCCAGTACTTC
. | TRBJ1-1 | TRBV15 | . | CATSSERGLRNTNTEAFF | TGTGCCACCAGCAGTGAACGGGGACTCCGAAATACGAACACTGAAGCTTTCTTT
few | TRBJ2-6 | TRBV6-4 | . | CASSEGSFSGANVLTF | TGTGCCAGCAGTGAGGGAAGCTTCTCTGGGGCCAACGTCCTGACTTTC
few | TRBJ2-5 | TRBV24-1 | TRBD2 | CATSDPGGSGGQETQYF | TGTGCCACCAGTGACCCCGGGGGGAGCGGGGGACAAGAGACCCAGTACTTC
many | TRBJ2-2 | TRBV5-6 | . | CASSLEWTAGELFF | TGTGCCAGCAGCTTGGAGTGGACAGCCGGGGAGCTGTTTTTT
few | TRBJ2-3 | TRBV18 | . | CASSPDWGDNPTLGDTQYF | TGTGCCAGCTCACCGGACTGGGGGGATAATCCCACTCTTGGAGATACGCAGTATTTT